This T cell receptor (beta chain) was identified in a study of graft-versus-host responses after intestinal transplantation. About the research overall: Each recipient received a multivisceral, liver-intestinal, or isolated intestinal graft. Every recipient underwent anti-thymocyte globulin induction, then tacrolimus and steroids for about three years. General observations from the study: The study found high graft-versus-host to host-versus-graft clonal ratios in allografts of patients with graft-donor T cell macrochimerism. There were GvH clones found in recipient marrow, and some of them appeared first in ileum or blood.

This table comes from immunoSEQ multiplex PCR, and its TCRdb copy is limited to in-frame clones, with some not included. The table has around 90,000 clones, 80% to 95% seen once. V was pared by 2 bases and J by 3 bases, with 1 base of the junction left unmatched. The germline V gene encodes CDR1 SGHRS and CDR2 YFSETQ. The CDR3 contains 14 residues. For this clone: Its antigen remains unidentified.

This sample comprised unstimulated CD8+ T cells sorted from spleen or lymph node cells, obtained before transplant. The TCR originated in a human donor who was the organ donor for an intestinal transplant. V is TRBV5-1 and J is TRBJ2-1, with 8 bases lining up with TRBD2. CDR3 loop: CASSFGGDYNEQFF. CDR3 coding DNA: TGCGCCAGCAGCTTCGGGGGGGACTACAATGAGCAGTTCTTC.